This TCR beta chain was captured by sequencing in a study of blood T cell repertoires in COVID-19. Data came from immunoSEQ multiplex PCR; TCRdb stores just in-frame clones and leaves some out. Of about 210,000 clones detected, 80% to 90% appear once; the ten largest clones hold about a tenth. The CDR3 extends over 15 amino acids. Sequencing input: PBMCs or T cells enriched from blood (not recorded which). The V call is TRBV21-1, the J call TRBJ2-7; TRBD1, the table's D call, lacks a check against the DNA. TRBV21-1 is marked as a pseudogene. The origin of this receptor is a young man with acute COVID-19. The chain's CDR3 is CASSPPTGPVHEQYF. DNA of the CDR3: TGTGCCAGCAGCCCTCCGACAGGACCGGTCCACGAGCAGTACTTC.